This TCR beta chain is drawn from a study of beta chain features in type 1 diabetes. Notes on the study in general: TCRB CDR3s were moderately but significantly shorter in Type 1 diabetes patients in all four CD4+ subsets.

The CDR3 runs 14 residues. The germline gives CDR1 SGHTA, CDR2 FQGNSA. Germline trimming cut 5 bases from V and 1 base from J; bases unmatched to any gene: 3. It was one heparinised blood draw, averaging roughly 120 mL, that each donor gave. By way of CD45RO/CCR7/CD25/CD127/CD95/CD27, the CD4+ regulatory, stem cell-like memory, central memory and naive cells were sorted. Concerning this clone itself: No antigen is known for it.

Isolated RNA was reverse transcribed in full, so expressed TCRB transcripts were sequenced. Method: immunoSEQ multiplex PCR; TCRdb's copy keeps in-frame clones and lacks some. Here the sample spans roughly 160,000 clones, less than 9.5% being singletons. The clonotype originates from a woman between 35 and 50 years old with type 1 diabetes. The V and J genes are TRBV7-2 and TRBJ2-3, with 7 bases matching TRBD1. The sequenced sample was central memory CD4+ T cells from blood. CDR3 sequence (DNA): TGTGCCAGCAGCCCCGGACAGGGCACAGATACGCAGTATTTT. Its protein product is CASSPGQGTDTQYF.